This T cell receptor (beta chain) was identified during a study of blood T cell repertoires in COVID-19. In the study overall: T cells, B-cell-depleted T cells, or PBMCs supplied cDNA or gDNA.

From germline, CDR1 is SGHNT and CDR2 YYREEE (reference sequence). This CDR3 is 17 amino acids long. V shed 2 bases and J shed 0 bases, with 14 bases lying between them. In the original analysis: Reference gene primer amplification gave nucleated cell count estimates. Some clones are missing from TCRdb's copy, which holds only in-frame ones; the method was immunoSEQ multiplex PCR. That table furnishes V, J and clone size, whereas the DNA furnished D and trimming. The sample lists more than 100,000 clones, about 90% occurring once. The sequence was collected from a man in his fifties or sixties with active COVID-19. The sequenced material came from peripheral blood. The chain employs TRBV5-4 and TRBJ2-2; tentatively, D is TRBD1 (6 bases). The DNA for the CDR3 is TGTGCCAGCAGCTTCGACAGGAAGAGCGCGAACACCGGGGAGCTGTTTTTT. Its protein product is CASSFDRKSANTGELFF.